This T cell receptor beta chain was identified during a study of blood T cell repertoires in COVID-19. Looking at the study overall: T cells, B-cell-depleted T cells, or PBMCs provided the cDNA or gDNA that served as material.

Categorization into cohorts depended on clinical history that participants reported. The CDR3 is made up of 16 amino acids. The junction had 9 bases not matched to a gene; V was cut back by 1 base and J by 6 bases. Germline CDR1 LGHDT, CDR2 YNNKEL (reference sequence). Profiled with immunoSEQ multiplex PCR; TCRdb holds only in-frame clones, not every one. Among approximately 240,000 clones listed, 85% to 90% were seen once. The chain recombines TRBV3-1 (or the pseudogene TRBV3-2) with TRBJ2-3; 8 bases line up with TRBD2. The specimen sequenced was PBMCs or T cells enriched from blood (not recorded which). This receptor was obtained from a woman younger than 30 in a cohort exposed to, infected with or recovered from COVID-19 (not recorded which). The CDR3 region is CASSQVPSGGGDTQYF. In DNA, the CDR3 is TGTGCCAGCAGCCAAGTCCCCAGCGGGGGTGGGGATACGCAGTATTTT.